This T cell receptor beta chain was captured by sequencing in a study of PD-1 blockade in mismatch repair-deficient tumors. Study summary: Patients had more than ten mismatch repair-deficient cancer types, all previously treated and progressing.

Produced via immunoSEQ multiplex PCR; TCRdb's table is partial and in-frame only. The sample lists about 79,000 clones; 80% to 90% were seen once. General study points: After pembrolizumab, tumor-resident clones rose rapidly, then generally contracted before radiologic responses.

CDR3 length: 12 residues. Deletions cut 3 bases from V and 7 bases from J, with 10 bases between. Germline V CDR1 and CDR2: SGHNT, YENEEA. To note about this clone: The antigen remains undetermined.

All patients were mismatch repair deficient, assessed by either PCR or immunohistochemistry. TCRs were sequenced from a few patients responding to pembrolizumab. This TCR came from an adult with mismatch repair-deficient cancer. The source material was peripheral blood, sampled 44 weeks after starting pembrolizumab. This chain uses TRBV11-3 with TRBJ2-7; a possible D gene is TRBD2 (5 bases). This CDR3 reads CASSFGSGEQYF. The CDR3 DNA follows: TGTGCCAGCAGCTTCGGCTCGGGAGAGCAGTACTTC.